This T cell receptor beta chain originates from a study of T cell responses to AZD1222 COVID-19 vaccine. General study results and limits: Spike-specific TCR depth and breadth grew after two AZD1222 doses. The sample set comprised mostly white British donors with more females, and clonal diversity was possibly underestimated.

Sequencing used immunoSEQ multiplex PCR; TCRdb keeps in-frame clones, though not all of them. The sample records approximately 190,000 clones, around 90% being singletons. Notes on this clone: Its target is unknown.

Trimming cost V 0 bases and J 8 bases; bases outside gene matches: 4. Germline V CDR1 and CDR2: SGHRS, YFSETQ. The CDR3 sequence is 13 residues long. The sequence derives from an adult who received the MenACWY meningococcal vaccine as a control. V usage is TRBV5-1 and J usage is TRBJ1-2; TRBD1 aligns across 7 bases. Specimen: peripheral blood, collected 28 days after the second dose of the MenACWY control vaccine. CDR3 residues: CASSLGQGTGYTF. In DNA form, the CDR3 reads TGCGCCAGCAGCTTGGGACAGGGCACCGGCTACACCTTC.